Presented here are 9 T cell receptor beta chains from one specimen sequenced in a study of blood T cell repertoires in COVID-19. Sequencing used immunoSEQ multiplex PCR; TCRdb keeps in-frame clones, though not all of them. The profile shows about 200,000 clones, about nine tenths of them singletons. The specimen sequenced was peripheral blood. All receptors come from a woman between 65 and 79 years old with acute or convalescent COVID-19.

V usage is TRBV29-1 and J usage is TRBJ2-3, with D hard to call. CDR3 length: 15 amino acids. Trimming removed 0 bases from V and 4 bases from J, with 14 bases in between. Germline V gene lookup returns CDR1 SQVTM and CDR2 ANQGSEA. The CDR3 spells CSVEEAKSWADTQYF. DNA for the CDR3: TGCAGCGTTGAAGAAGCGAAAAGTTGGGCAGATACGCAGTATTTT.

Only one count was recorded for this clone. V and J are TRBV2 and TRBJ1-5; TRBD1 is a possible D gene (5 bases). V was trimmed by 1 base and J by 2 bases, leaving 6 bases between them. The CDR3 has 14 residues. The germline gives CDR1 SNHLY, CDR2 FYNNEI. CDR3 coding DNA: TGTGCCAGCAGTGAAGAACAGGGCAATCAGCCCCAGCATTTT. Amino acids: CASSEEQGNQPQHF.

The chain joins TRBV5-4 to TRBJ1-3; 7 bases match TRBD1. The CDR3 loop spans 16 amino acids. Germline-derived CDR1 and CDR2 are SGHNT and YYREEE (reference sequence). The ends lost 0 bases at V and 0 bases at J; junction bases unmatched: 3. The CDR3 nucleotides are TGTGCCAGCAGCTTGGGGGACAGATTCTCTGGAAACACCATATATTTT. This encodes CASSLGDRFSGNTIYF.

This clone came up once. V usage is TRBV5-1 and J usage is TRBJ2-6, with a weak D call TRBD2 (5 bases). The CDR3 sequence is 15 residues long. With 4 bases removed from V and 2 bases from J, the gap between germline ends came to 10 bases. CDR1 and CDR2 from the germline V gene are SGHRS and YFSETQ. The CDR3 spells CASSPDGAGANVLTF. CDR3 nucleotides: TGCGCCAGCAGCCCCGACGGGGCTGGGGCCAACGTCCTGACTTTC.

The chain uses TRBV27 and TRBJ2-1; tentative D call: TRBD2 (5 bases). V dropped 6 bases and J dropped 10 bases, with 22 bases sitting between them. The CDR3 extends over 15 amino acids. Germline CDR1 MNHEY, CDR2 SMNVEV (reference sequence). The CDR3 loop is CASSFTGRREGEQFF. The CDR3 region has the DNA TGTGCCAGCAGCTTCACGGGCAGGCGAGAGGGCGAGCAGTTCTTC.

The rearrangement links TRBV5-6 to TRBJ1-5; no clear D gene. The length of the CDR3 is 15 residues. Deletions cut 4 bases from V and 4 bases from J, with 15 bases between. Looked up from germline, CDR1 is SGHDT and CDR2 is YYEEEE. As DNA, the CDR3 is TGTGCCAGCAGCCCGGGAGGCTGGGAAAATCAGCCCCAGCATTTT. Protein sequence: CASSPGGWENQPQHF.

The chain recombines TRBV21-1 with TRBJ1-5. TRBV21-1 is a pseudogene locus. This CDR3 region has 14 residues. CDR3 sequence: CASSKEPRDQPQHF. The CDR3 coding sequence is TGTGCCAGCAGCAAAGAACCGAGGGATCAGCCCCAGCATTTT.

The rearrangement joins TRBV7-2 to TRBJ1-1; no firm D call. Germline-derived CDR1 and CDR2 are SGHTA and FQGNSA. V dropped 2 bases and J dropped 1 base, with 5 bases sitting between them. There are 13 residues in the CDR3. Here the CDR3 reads CASSLPGNTEAFF. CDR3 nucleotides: TGTGCCAGCAGCTTACCAGGGAACACTGAAGCTTTCTTT.

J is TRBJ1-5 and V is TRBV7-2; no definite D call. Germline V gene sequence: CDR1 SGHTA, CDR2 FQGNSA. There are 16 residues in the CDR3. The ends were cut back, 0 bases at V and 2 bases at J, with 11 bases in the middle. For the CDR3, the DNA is TGTGCCAGCAGCTTAGCGGCAGGCGGGGGCAATCAGCCCCAGCATTTT. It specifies CASSLAAGGGNQPQHF.